This T cell receptor (beta chain) was sequenced in a study of T-cell memory formation after mild COVID-19. Study summary: TCR clusters largely stayed donor specific. General observations from the study: Mainly in CM and EM were contracting CD4+ clones; CD8+ were in EMRA. A subset of responding clones appeared in pre-infection memory, suggesting cross-reactive memory joined. Contracting clones from day 15 to 85 had balanced CD4/CD8; later expanders favoured CD4+.

TCRdb re-called the 5' RACE reads through MiXCR, storing one row per CDR3 protein. The table lists under 600,000 distinct CDR3 sequences, about 20% of them singletons. As concerns this clonotype: What it binds is unknown.

Sequenced material: PBMCs or a T cell subset sorted from them (not recorded which). The TCR originated in an adult woman who had mild COVID-19 (a few samples of this study predate the infection). Cell type and time point are not known.

The CDR3 is CSVGGSPRTDTQYF. Written as DNA, the CDR3 is TGCAGCGTGGGTGGTAGTCCGCGCACAGATACGCAGTATTTT. This chain connects TRBV29-1 to TRBJ2-3, with D uncertain. This CDR3 spans 14 amino acids. CDR1 and CDR2 (germline): SQVTM, ANQGSEA. Trimming took 6 bases from V and 1 from J, leaving 14 bases between them.